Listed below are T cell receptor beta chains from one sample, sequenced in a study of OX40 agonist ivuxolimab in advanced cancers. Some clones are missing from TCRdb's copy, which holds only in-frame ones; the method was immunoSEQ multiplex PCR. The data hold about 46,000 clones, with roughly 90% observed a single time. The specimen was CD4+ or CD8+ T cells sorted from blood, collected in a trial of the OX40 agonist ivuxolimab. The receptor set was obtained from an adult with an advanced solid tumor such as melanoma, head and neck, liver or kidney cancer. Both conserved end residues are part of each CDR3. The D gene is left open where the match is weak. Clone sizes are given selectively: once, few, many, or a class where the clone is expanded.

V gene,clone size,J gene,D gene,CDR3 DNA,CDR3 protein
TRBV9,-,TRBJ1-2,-,TGTGCCAGCAGCGTAGGATCGAGAAACTATGGCTACACCTTC,CASSVGSRNYGYTF
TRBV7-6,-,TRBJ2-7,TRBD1,TGTGCCAGCAGCTTAGGACAGGGGGCCTACGAGCAGTACTTC,CASSLGQGAYEQYF
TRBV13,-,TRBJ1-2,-,TGTGCCAGCAGTTATATGTTTAGGGGCTACACCTTC,CASSYMFRGYTF
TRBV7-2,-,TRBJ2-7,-,TGTGCCAGCAGCTTAAAAGCGGAGCAAAATCACTACGAGCAGTACTTC,CASSLKAEQNHYEQYF
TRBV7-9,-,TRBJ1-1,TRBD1,TGTGCCAGCAGCTTAGCGACAGGGAAGAACACTGAAGCTTTCTTT,CASSLATGKNTEAFF
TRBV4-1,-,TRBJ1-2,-,TGCGCCAGCAGCCAAGGATATGGCTACACCTTC,CASSQGYGYTF
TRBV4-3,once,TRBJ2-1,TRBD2,TGCGCCAGCAGCCAACAGTCAGCGGGGGGCTACAATGAGCAGTTCTTC,CASSQQSAGGYNEQFF
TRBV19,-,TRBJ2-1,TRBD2,TGTGCCAGTAAAGCGGGGGGCAGGAGCTCCTACAATGAGCAGTTCTTC,CASKAGGRSSYNEQFF
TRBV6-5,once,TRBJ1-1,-,TGTGCCAGCAAGCGCCTTAACACTGAAGCTTTCTTT,CASKRLNTEAFF
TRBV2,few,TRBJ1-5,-,TGTGCCAGCACGGCGGGGGGCTGGCCCCAGCATTTT,CASTAGGWPQHF
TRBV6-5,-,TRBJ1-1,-,TGTGCCAGCAGTACCCTCCCTACAGAGAACACTGAAGCTTTCTTT,CASSTLPTENTEAFF
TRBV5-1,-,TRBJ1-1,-,TGCGCCAGCAGCTTGCCGGGGGGTGGGACTGAAGCTTTCTTT,CASSLPGGGTEAFF
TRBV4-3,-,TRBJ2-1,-,TGCGCCAGCAGCCAAGGATTGACGAGGGGTGATGAGCAGTTCTTC,CASSQGLTRGDEQFF
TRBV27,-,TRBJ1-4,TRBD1,TGTGCCAGCAGTTTGGCAGGGGGCCGAAATGAAAAACTGTTTTTT,CASSLAGGRNEKLFF
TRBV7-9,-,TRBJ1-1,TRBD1,TGTGCCAGCAGCTTAGGGACAGGGGGAAGGGGCACTGAAGCTTTCTTT,CASSLGTGGRGTEAFF
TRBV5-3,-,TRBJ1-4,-,TGTGCCAGAAGCTTGGGGTCCATTCAAACGGGGTTTTTT,CARSLGSIQTGFF
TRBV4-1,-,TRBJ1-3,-,TGCGCCAGCAGCCTCCGGGACGTGGGGTCTGGAAACACCATATATTTT,CASSLRDVGSGNTIYF
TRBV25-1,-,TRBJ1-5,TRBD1,TGTGCCAGCACGCCTTCGGACAGGGGGCGGACGAGCAATCAGCCCCAGCATTTT,CASTPSDRGRTSNQPQHF
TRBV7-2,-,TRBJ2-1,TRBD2,TGTGCCAGCAGCTTAGCGCTAATTACGGTAGCGGGGGTGGACAATGAGCAGTTCTTC,CASSLALITVAGVDNEQFF
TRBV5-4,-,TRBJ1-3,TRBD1,TGTGCCAGCAGAGGGACAGGGGAAAACACCATATATTTT,CASRGTGENTIYF